The rows below give T cell receptor beta chains drawn from one sample of a study of spatial heterogeneity in lung cancer. MiXCR was run by TCRdb on the 5' RACE reads, yielding one entry per CDR3 protein. The sample has approximately 23,000 distinct CDR3 sequences; more than 4.5% are singletons. Source: lung tumor tissue, taken at surgery. Receptors were obtained from a male donor with early-stage non-small cell lung cancer. Both conserved end residues are part of each CDR3. D genes are given only for firm matches. A row's size may be missing; if present it is once, few, many or a size class.

d_call: NA
v_call: TRBV28
j_call: TRBJ2-7
clone_size: many
cdr3_aa: CASSATPGTPYEQYF
cdr3_nt: TGTGCCAGCAGTGCTACCCCCGGGACACCCTACGAGCAGTACTTC

d_call: NA
v_call: TRBV28
j_call: TRBJ2-7
clone_size: NA
cdr3_aa: CASSLWAKSSYEQYF
cdr3_nt: TGTGCCAGCAGTTTATGGGCCAAGAGCTCCTACGAGCAGTACTTC

d_call: NA
v_call: TRBV5-1
j_call: TRBJ2-5
clone_size: many
cdr3_aa: CASSRTQETQYF
cdr3_nt: TGCGCCAGCAGCAGAACCCAAGAGACCCAGTACTTC

d_call: NA
v_call: TRBV12-3/TRBV12-4
j_call: TRBJ2-6
clone_size: many
cdr3_aa: CASRRTTTGANVLTF
cdr3_nt: TGTGCCAGCAGGCGGACTACTACTGGGGCCAACGTCCTGACTTTC

d_call: NA
v_call: TRBV28
j_call: TRBJ1-2
clone_size: many
cdr3_aa: CASSLSRAYGYTF
cdr3_nt: TGTGCCAGCAGTCTGAGCAGGGCCTATGGCTACACCTTC

d_call: NA
v_call: TRBV2
j_call: TRBJ2-3
clone_size: many
cdr3_aa: CASSDRATDTQYF
cdr3_nt: TGTGCCAGCAGTGACAGGGCCACAGATACGCAGTATTTT

d_call: TRBD1
v_call: TRBV28
j_call: TRBJ2-5
clone_size: many
cdr3_aa: CASSGGQSPQETQYF
cdr3_nt: TGTGCCAGCAGTGGGGGACAGAGCCCCCAAGAGACCCAGTACTTC

d_call: NA
v_call: TRBV7-8
j_call: TRBJ1-1
clone_size: few
cdr3_aa: CASSLVGAAFF
cdr3_nt: TGTGCCAGCAGCTTAGTAGGGGCAGCTTTCTTT

d_call: NA
v_call: TRBV7-8
j_call: TRBJ1-1
clone_size: many
cdr3_aa: CASSSWLLNTEAFF
cdr3_nt: TGTGCCAGCAGCTCTTGGCTATTGAACACTGAAGCTTTCTTT

d_call: NA
v_call: TRBV12-3/TRBV12-4
j_call: TRBJ2-5
clone_size: many
cdr3_aa: CASSFFGGPEETQYF
cdr3_nt: TGTGCCAGCAGTTTCTTTGGGGGGCCTGAGGAGACCCAGTACTTC

d_call: NA
v_call: TRBV4-1
j_call: TRBJ2-7
clone_size: many
cdr3_aa: CASSPTWTAYEQYF
cdr3_nt: TGCGCCAGCAGCCCCACCTGGACAGCCTACGAGCAGTACTTC

d_call: NA
v_call: TRBV28
j_call: TRBJ2-1
clone_size: few
cdr3_aa: CASSFYRGGNEQFF
cdr3_nt: TGTGCCAGCAGTTTCTATCGGGGAGGCAATGAGCAGTTCTTC

d_call: NA
v_call: TRBV13
j_call: TRBJ1-5
clone_size: large
cdr3_aa: CASSSRLNNQPQHF
cdr3_nt: TGTGCCAGCAGCTCGCGACTTAATAATCAGCCCCAGCATTTT

d_call: TRBD2
v_call: TRBV5-1
j_call: TRBJ2-3
clone_size: many
cdr3_aa: CASRLAGITDTQYF
cdr3_nt: TGCGCCAGCAGACTAGCGGGAATCACAGATACGCAGTATTTT

d_call: NA
v_call: TRBV5-6
j_call: TRBJ1-5
clone_size: few
cdr3_aa: CASRLQGINQPQHF
cdr3_nt: TGTGCCAGCCGCCTGCAGGGGATCAATCAGCCCCAGCATTTT

d_call: NA
v_call: TRBV9
j_call: TRBJ2-5
clone_size: NA
cdr3_aa: CASSGGYSVQETQYF
cdr3_nt: TGTGCCAGCAGCGGAGGCTACAGCGTCCAAGAGACCCAGTACTTC

d_call: TRBD1
v_call: TRBV11-3
j_call: TRBJ2-1
clone_size: many
cdr3_aa: CASSFGQELYNEQFF
cdr3_nt: TGTGCCAGCAGCTTCGGACAGGAGCTTTACAATGAGCAGTTCTTC

d_call: NA
v_call: TRBV9
j_call: TRBJ2-2
clone_size: many
cdr3_aa: CASSARGRPNTGELFF
cdr3_nt: TGTGCCAGCAGCGCGAGGGGGAGACCGAACACCGGGGAGCTGTTTTTT

d_call: TRBD2
v_call: TRBV28
j_call: TRBJ2-7
clone_size: many
cdr3_aa: CASSFSGRARYEQYF
cdr3_nt: TGTGCCAGCAGTTTCAGCGGGAGGGCCCGGTACGAGCAGTACTTC

d_call: TRBD1
v_call: TRBV2
j_call: TRBJ1-5
clone_size: many
cdr3_aa: CASSEIGTGKSQPQHF
cdr3_nt: TGTGCCAGCAGTGAAATAGGGACAGGGAAGAGTCAGCCCCAGCATTTT

d_call: TRBD2
v_call: TRBV19
j_call: TRBJ2-5
clone_size: few
cdr3_aa: CASSPSGKTQYF
cdr3_nt: TGTGCCAGTAGTCCGAGCGGGAAGACCCAGTACTTC

d_call: TRBD1
v_call: TRBV6-2/TRBV6-3
j_call: TRBJ2-2
clone_size: many
cdr3_aa: CASNKKGATNTGELFF
cdr3_nt: TGTGCCAGCAACAAGAAGGGGGCCACGAACACCGGGGAGCTGTTTTTT

d_call: NA
v_call: TRBV7-8
j_call: TRBJ2-5
clone_size: many
cdr3_aa: CASSLRSGGETQYF
cdr3_nt: TGTGCCAGCAGCTTAAGGAGTGGGGGGGAGACCCAGTACTTC

d_call: NA
v_call: TRBV20-1
j_call: TRBJ2-7
clone_size: many
cdr3_aa: CSANPGGSSYEQYF
cdr3_nt: TGCAGTGCTAATCCAGGGGGGAGCTCCTACGAGCAGTACTTC

d_call: NA
v_call: TRBV7-2
j_call: TRBJ2-5
clone_size: many
cdr3_aa: CASSSLGGEETQYF
cdr3_nt: TGTGCCAGCAGCTCCCTGGGGGGAGAAGAGACCCAGTACTTC

d_call: NA
v_call: TRBV18
j_call: TRBJ2-5
clone_size: many
cdr3_aa: CASSPLQYQETQYF
cdr3_nt: TGTGCCAGCTCACCTCTCCAGTACCAAGAGACCCAGTACTTC

d_call: NA
v_call: TRBV20-1
j_call: TRBJ1-5
clone_size: medium-sized
cdr3_aa: CSARSRGFSNQPQHF
cdr3_nt: TGCAGTGCTAGGTCCAGGGGTTTTAGCAATCAGCCCCAGCATTTT

d_call: NA
v_call: TRBV5-1
j_call: TRBJ2-5
clone_size: few
cdr3_aa: CASSLLATVQETQYF
cdr3_nt: TGCGCCAGCAGCTTGTTAGCGACAGTACAAGAGACCCAGTACTTC

d_call: TRBD2
v_call: TRBV28
j_call: TRBJ2-7
clone_size: medium-sized
cdr3_aa: CASSPRTSGSSYEQYF
cdr3_nt: TGTGCCAGCAGTCCAAGGACTAGCGGGAGCTCCTACGAGCAGTACTTC

d_call: NA
v_call: TRBV28
j_call: TRBJ2-7
clone_size: many
cdr3_aa: CASSLPPTVEQYF
cdr3_nt: TGTGCCAGCAGTTTGCCCCCTACGGTGGAGCAGTACTTC

d_call: NA
v_call: TRBV12-3/TRBV12-4
j_call: TRBJ2-1
clone_size: many
cdr3_aa: CASSPVRGRYNEQFF
cdr3_nt: TGTGCCAGCAGTCCCGTTCGGGGGCGCTACAATGAGCAGTTCTTC

d_call: TRBD2
v_call: TRBV5-1
j_call: TRBJ2-5
clone_size: many
cdr3_aa: CASSYGTKRGNKETQYF
cdr3_nt: TGCGCCAGCAGCTACGGGACTAAGCGGGGGAACAAAGAGACCCAGTACTTC

d_call: NA
v_call: TRBV24-1
j_call: TRBJ2-3
clone_size: many
cdr3_aa: CATTKEVGTDTQYF
cdr3_nt: TGTGCCACCACTAAGGAGGTAGGGACAGATACGCAGTATTTT

d_call: NA
v_call: TRBV30
j_call: TRBJ2-1
clone_size: many
cdr3_aa: CAWSVRGNEQFF
cdr3_nt: TGTGCCTGGAGTGTAAGGGGAAATGAGCAGTTCTTC

d_call: NA
v_call: TRBV5-1
j_call: TRBJ2-7
clone_size: few
cdr3_aa: CASSLDGGLYEQYF
cdr3_nt: TGCGCCAGCAGCTTGGATGGCGGCCTCTACGAGCAGTACTTC

d_call: NA
v_call: TRBV6-5
j_call: TRBJ1-1
clone_size: medium-sized
cdr3_aa: CASSYSSSAGPSPAMNTEAFF
cdr3_nt: TGTGCCAGCAGTTACTCTAGTTCGGCCGGACCCTCACCAGCAATGAACACTGAAGCTTTCTTT

d_call: NA
v_call: TRBV7-2
j_call: TRBJ2-1
clone_size: many
cdr3_aa: CASRPTGYNEQFF
cdr3_nt: TGTGCCAGCAGACCCACAGGGTACAATGAGCAGTTCTTC

d_call: NA
v_call: TRBV7-3
j_call: TRBJ2-3
clone_size: few
cdr3_aa: CASSQTGTYTDTQYF
cdr3_nt: TGTGCCAGCAGCCAAACAGGGACCTACACAGATACGCAGTATTTT

d_call: NA
v_call: TRBV25-1
j_call: TRBJ1-1
clone_size: many
cdr3_aa: CASRKGFRVAFF
cdr3_nt: TGTGCCAGCAGGAAGGGCTTTCGCGTAGCTTTCTTT